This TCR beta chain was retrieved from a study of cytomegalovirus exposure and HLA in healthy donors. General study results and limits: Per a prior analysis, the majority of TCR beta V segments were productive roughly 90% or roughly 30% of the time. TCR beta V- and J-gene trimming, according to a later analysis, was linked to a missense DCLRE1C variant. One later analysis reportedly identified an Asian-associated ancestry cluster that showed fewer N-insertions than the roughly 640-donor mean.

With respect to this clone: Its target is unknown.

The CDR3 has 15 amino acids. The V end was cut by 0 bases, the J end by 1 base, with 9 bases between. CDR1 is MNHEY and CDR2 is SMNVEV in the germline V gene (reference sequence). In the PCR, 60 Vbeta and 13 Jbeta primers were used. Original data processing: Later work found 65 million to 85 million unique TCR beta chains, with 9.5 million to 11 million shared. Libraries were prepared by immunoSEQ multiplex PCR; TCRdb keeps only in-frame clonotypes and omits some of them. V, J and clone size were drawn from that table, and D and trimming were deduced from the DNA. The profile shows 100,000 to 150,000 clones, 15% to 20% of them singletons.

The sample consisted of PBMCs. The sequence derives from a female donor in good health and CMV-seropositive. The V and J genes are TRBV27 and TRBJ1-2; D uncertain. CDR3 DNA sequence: TGTGCCAGCAGTTTATCGCACCGAGATAACTATGGCTACACCTTC. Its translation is CASSLSHRDNYGYTF.